These T cell receptor beta chains were read from a single sample in a study of blood T cell repertoires in COVID-19. The repertoire was sequenced with immunoSEQ multiplex PCR; TCRdb's copy has only in-frame clones and lacks some. The table includes about 230,000 clones, about 90% detected once. Sequencing input: PBMCs or T cells enriched from blood (not recorded which). Every receptor here comes from a woman aged 50 to 65 in a cohort exposed to, infected with or recovered from COVID-19 (not recorded which). The CDR3 runs from the conserved cysteine through the conserved F or W. The order of the fields is D gene, J gene, V gene, CDR3 length, clone size, CDR3 protein, CDR3 DNA. A D gene is named only where the DNA matches it firmly. Expanded clones get a size class; other rows say once, few or many, or leave the size out.

TRBD1 | TRBJ2-3 | TRBV30 | 16 | NA | CAWSVLGTGIGDTQYF | TGTGCCTGGAGTGTACTGGGGACAGGGATTGGTGATACGCAGTATTTT
NA | TRBJ2-5 | TRBV11-1 | 16 | NA | CASSSTTGGVSETQYF | TGTGCCAGCAGCTCAACGACCGGCGGCGTCTCAGAGACCCAGTACTTC
NA | TRBJ1-6 | TRBV6-6 | 16 | NA | CASSYRRGGDNSPLHF | TGTGCCAGCAGTTACAGAAGAGGGGGGGATAATTCACCCCTCCACTTT
TRBD1 | TRBJ2-7 | TRBV28 | 14 | NA | CASSLPGTGVEQYF | TGTGCCAGCAGTTTACCCGGGACAGGGGTCGAGCAGTACTTC
NA | TRBJ2-5 | TRBV7-2 | 15 | NA | CASSLYGGAEETQYF | TGTGCCAGCAGCTTATATGGGGGGGCAGAAGAGACCCAGTACTTC
TRBD2 | TRBJ2-7 | TRBV7-2 | 15 | NA | CASSLVATSGYEQYF | TGTGCCAGCAGCTTAGTCGCGACTAGCGGATACGAGCAGTACTTC
NA | TRBJ1-3 | TRBV6-6 | 17 | NA | CASSRESTLLSGNTIYF | TGTGCCAGCAGTCGCGAGAGCACCCTGCTTTCTGGAAACACCATATATTTT
NA | TRBJ2-7 | TRBV9 | 14 | NA | CASSLQGGSYEQYF | TGTGCCAGCAGCCTCCAAGGCGGGTCCTACGAGCAGTACTTC
NA | TRBJ2-7 | TRBV13 | 13 | once | CASSLGLAYEQYF | TGTGCCAGCAGCTTAGGACTAGCCTACGAGCAGTACTTC
NA | TRBJ1-2 | TRBV10-3 | 12 | NA | CAISESFYGYTF | TGTGCCATCAGTGAGTCCTTCTATGGCTACACCTTC
TRBD1 | TRBJ2-2 | TRBV18 | 15 | NA | CASSSTGAGTGELFF | TGTGCCAGCTCATCGACAGGGGCTGGGACCGGGGAGCTGTTTTTT